Listed here are 15 T cell receptor beta chains from one sample, sequenced in a study of T cell repertoires in cytomegalovirus infection. Their target antigens are unknown. TCRdb reprocessed the reads with MiXCR, giving one entry per CDR3 protein. The sample yields about 100,000 distinct CDR3 sequences, under 45% seen once. The input for sequencing was CD8+ T cells from cultured PBMCs, taken from culture after CMV antigen stimulation. The source of these receptors is a human donor in good health (CMV status not recorded). Some clones in this sample may be carry-over from other donors' samples.

The chain employs TRBV7-6 and TRBJ2-1, with D tentatively TRBD2 (7 bases). V shed 8 bases and J shed 9 bases, with 23 bases lying between them. Germline lookup yields CDR1 SGHVS and CDR2 FNYEAQ. CDR3 size: 15 residues. The CDR3 DNA reads TGTGCCAGCGGAGCGGGCGGGGGCCCGGGATTTGAGCAGTTCTTC. The encoded protein is CASGAGGGPGFEQFF.

V gene TRBV7-4 combines with J gene TRBJ1-1, with D possibly being TRBD1 (5 bases). Germline V CDR1 and CDR2: SGHVT, SQSDAQ. The CDR3 totals 14 residues. V was trimmed by 4 bases and J by 4 bases, leaving 13 bases between them. The CDR3 DNA reads TGTGCCAGCAGCTCAGGGAGTTATTCCACTGAAGCTTTCTTT. As protein: CASSSGSYSTEAFF.

The chain joins TRBV12-3 or TRBV12-4 to TRBJ2-1; the D gene is possibly TRBD1 (6 bases). The CDR3 consists of 14 residues. V shed 5 bases and J shed 9 bases, with 17 bases lying between them. Written as DNA, the CDR3 is TGTGCCAGCAGTCTACCCCAGGGGTTAAGTGAGCAGTTCTTC. Translated: CASSLPQGLSEQFF.

This clonotype was seen many times. A read error may produce the germline difference seen at one junction end. J is TRBJ2-6 and V is TRBV7-2, with no clear D. Germline V gene data show CDR1 as SGHTA and CDR2 as FQGNSA. The CDR3 is 17 amino acids. CDR3 amino acids: CASSLEASGSGANVLTF. For the CDR3, the DNA is TGTGCCAGCAGTTTAGAGGCGTCGGGCTCTGGGGCCAACGTCCTGACTTTC.

The chain carries TRBV7-6 and TRBJ2-1, with 11 bases lining up with TRBD2. Losses at the gene ends were 5 bases for V and 9 bases for J; bases not matched to a gene: 9. Germline loops: CDR1 SGHVS, CDR2 FNYEAQ. CDR3 size: 15 residues. Written as DNA, the CDR3 is TGTGCCAGCAGCCCTTCTAGCGGGGGGACGGGTGAGCAGTTCTTC. Protein sequence: CASSPSSGGTGEQFF. The variable domain in full, completed from reference TRBV7-6 and TRBJ2-1, reads GAGVSQSPRYKVTKRGQDVALRCDPISGHVSLYWYRQALGQGPEFLTYFNYEAQQDKSGLPNDRFSAERPEGSISTLTIQRTEQRDSAMYRCASSPSSGGTGEQFFGPGTRLTVL.

The CDR3 spells CSARDTVSDLAGVSEQFF. CDR3 bases: TGCAGTGCTAGAGATACCGTATCTGACCTAGCGGGGGTGAGTGAGCAGTTCTTC. V gene TRBV20-1 combines with J gene TRBJ2-1, with 10 bases that match TRBD2. CDR3 length equals 18 residues. V shed 0 bases, J shed 9 bases, and the junction held 17 bases outside the gene matches. Looked up from germline, CDR1 is DFQATT and CDR2 is SNEGSKA (reference sequence).

This clonotype was found a few times. The chain is built from TRBV2 and TRBJ1-2; tentatively, D is TRBD1 (6 bases). V dropped 2 bases and J dropped 4 bases, with 17 bases sitting between them. Per the germline V gene, CDR1 is SNHLY and CDR2 is FYNNEI. The CDR3 is 16 residues long. The CDR3 loop reads CASSEKAIQGSYGYTF. In DNA form, the CDR3 reads TGTGCCAGCAGTGAAAAGGCTATACAGGGATCCTATGGCTACACCTTC. Full variable domain (rest looked up from reference TRBV2 and TRBJ1-2): EPEVTQTPSHQVTQMGQEVILRCVPISNHLYFYWYRQILGQKVEFLVSFYNNEISEKSEIFDDQFSVERPDGSNFTLKIRSTKLEDSAMYFCASSEKAIQGSYGYTFGSGTRLTVV.

There are many counts of this clonotype. This sequence joins TRBV7-2 and TRBJ1-2, with D hard to call. Germline CDR1 and CDR2: SGHTA and FQGNSA. The CDR3 has 14 amino acids. V lost 5 bases, J lost 0 bases, and 10 bases lay in between. CDR3 loop: CASSPAISNYGYTF. CDR3 coding DNA: TGTGCCAGCAGCCCCGCAATCTCTAACTATGGCTACACCTTC. The variable domain in full, completed from reference TRBV7-2 and TRBJ1-2, reads GAGVSQSPSNKVTEKGKDVELRCDPISGHTALYWYRQSLGQGLEFLIYFQGNSAPDKSGLPSDRFSAERTGGSVSTLTIQRTQQEDSAVYLCASSPAISNYGYTFGSGTRLTVV.

This chain joins TRBV7-8 and TRBJ2-2; 9 bases agree with TRBD2. This CDR3 has 16 residues. The V gene end was trimmed by 1 base and the J gene end by 4 bases; junction bases not matched to a gene: 4. Germline lookup yields CDR1 SGHVS and CDR2 FQNEAQ. CDR3 nucleotides: TGTGCCAGCAGCTTAGTTGGCGGGGGGGCCACCGGGGAGCTGTTTTTT. Its translation: CASSLVGGGATGELFF.

The chain has TRBV12-3 or TRBV12-4 and TRBJ2-2; unclear D gene. The CDR3 is 12 amino acids. V lost 5 bases to trimming and J lost 3 bases, with 4 bases between them. The CDR3 spells CASSRYTGELFF. CDR3 DNA sequence: TGTGCCAGCAGTCGATACACCGGGGAGCTGTTTTTT.

The CDR3 spells CASSDPGLSYEQYF. The DNA of the CDR3 is TGTGCCAGCAGTGACCCGGGGCTCTCCTACGAGCAGTACTTC. The chain carries TRBV2 and TRBJ2-7; TRBD1 or TRBD2 may be the D gene (5 bases each). Germline lookup yields CDR1 SNHLY and CDR2 FYNNEI. V was clipped by 3 bases and J by 0 bases, with 9 bases between them. The length of the CDR3 is 14 residues.

This clonotype was counted at least ten times. This chain connects TRBV5-1 to TRBJ1-6; D remains unclear. V was cut by 6 bases and J by 0 bases, with 13 bases left in between. The CDR3 runs to 16 residues. Germline values: CDR1 SGHRS, CDR2 YFSETQ. CDR3: CASTPTASSYNSPLHF. The CDR3 region has the DNA TGCGCCAGCACCCCGACGGCTAGCTCCTATAATTCACCCCTCCACTTT.

The rearrangement uses TRBV5-1 and TRBJ2-3; D not certain. This CDR3 comprises 15 residues. Germline values: CDR1 SGHRS, CDR2 YFSETQ. Trimming stripped 1 base from V and 0 bases from J, with 9 bases between. CDR3 residues: CASSLYASSTDTQYF. The CDR3, as DNA: TGCGCCAGCAGCTTGTATGCGAGCAGCACAGATACGCAGTATTTT.

This clonotype occurred many times. The rearrangement uses TRBV7-9 and TRBJ2-3, with TRBD1 as a possible D gene (5 bases). Germline V gene sequence: CDR1 SEHNR, CDR2 FQNEAQ (reference sequence). The length of the CDR3 is 18 residues. V lost 4 bases, J lost 4 bases, and 24 bases lay in between. The CDR3 loop reads CASSSPQGALIFSDTQYF. CDR3 coding DNA: TGTGCCAGCAGCTCCCCTCAGGGTGCCCTTATATTTTCAGATACGCAGTATTTT.

The chain combines TRBV3-1 with TRBJ2-1; D call uncertain. The CDR3 spans 13 residues. With 4 bases removed from V and 2 bases from J, the gap between germline ends came to 6 bases. Germline V CDR1 and CDR2: LGHDT, YNNKEL (reference sequence). The CDR3 DNA follows: TGTGCCAGCAGCCCGACGACCTACAATGAGCAGTTCTTC. This gives the protein CASSPTTYNEQFF.